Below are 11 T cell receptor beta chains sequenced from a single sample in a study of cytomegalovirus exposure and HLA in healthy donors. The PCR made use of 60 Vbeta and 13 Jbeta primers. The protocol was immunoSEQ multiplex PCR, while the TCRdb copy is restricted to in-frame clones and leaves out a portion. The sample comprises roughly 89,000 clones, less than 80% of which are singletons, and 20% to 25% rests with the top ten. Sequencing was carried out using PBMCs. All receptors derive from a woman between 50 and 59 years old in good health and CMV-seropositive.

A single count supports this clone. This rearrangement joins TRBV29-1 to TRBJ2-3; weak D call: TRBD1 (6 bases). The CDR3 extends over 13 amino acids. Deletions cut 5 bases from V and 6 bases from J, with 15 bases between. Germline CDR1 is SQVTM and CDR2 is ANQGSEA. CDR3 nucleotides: TGCAGCGTTAAAGCACAGGGATCTGATACGCAGTATTTT. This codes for CSVKAQGSDTQYF.

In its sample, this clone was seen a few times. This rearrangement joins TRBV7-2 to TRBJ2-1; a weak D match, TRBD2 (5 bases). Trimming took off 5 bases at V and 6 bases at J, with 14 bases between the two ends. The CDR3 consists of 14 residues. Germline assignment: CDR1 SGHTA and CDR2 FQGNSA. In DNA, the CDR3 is TGTGCCAGCAGCCGGGAAGTAGTATCCAATGAGCAGTTCTTC. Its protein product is CASSREVVSNEQFF.

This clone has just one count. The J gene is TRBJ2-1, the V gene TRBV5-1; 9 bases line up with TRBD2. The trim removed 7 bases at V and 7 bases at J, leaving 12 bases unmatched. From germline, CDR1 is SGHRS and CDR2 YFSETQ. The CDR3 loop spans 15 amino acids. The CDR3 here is CASSDRERGVNEQFF. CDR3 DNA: TGCGCCAGCTCCGACCGGGAGCGGGGGGTAAATGAGCAGTTCTTC.

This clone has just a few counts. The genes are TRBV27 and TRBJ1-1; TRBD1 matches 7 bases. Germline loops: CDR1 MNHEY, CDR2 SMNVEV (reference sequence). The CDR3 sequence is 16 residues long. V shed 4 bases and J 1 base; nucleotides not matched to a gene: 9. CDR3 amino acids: CASSSSYRGRNTEAFF. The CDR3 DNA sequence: TGTGCCAGCAGTTCCTCCTACAGGGGAAGGAACACTGAAGCTTTCTTT.

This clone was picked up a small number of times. The CDR3 spells CASSIAVGSTEAFF. DNA of the CDR3: TGCGCCAGCAGCATTGCGGTGGGGAGCACTGAAGCTTTCTTT. This rearrangement joins TRBV5-1 to TRBJ1-1; D gene ambiguous. Trimming pared 4 bases from V and 4 bases from J, leaving 14 bases between. The length of the CDR3 is 14 residues. Germline CDR1 and CDR2: SGHRS and YFSETQ. The full variable domain, completed using reference TRBV5-1 and TRBJ1-1, is KAGVTQTPRYLIKTRGQQVTLSCSPISGHRSVSWYQQTPGQGLQFLFEYFSETQRNKGNFPGRFSGRQFSNSRSEMNVSTLELGDSALYLCASSIAVGSTEAFFGQGTRLTVV.

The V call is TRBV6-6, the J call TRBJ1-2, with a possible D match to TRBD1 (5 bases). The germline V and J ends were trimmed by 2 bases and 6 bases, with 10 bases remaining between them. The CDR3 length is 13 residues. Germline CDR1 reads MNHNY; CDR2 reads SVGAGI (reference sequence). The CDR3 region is CASSYLGADGYTF. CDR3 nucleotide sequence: TGTGCCAGCAGTTACCTTGGGGCGGATGGCTACACCTTC.

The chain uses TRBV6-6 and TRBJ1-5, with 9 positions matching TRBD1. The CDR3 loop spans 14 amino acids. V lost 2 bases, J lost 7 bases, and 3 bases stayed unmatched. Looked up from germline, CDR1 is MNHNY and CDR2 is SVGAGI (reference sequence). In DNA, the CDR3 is TGTGCCAGCAGTTACACAGGGGGCCGACAGCCCCAGCATTTT. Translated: CASSYTGGRQPQHF.

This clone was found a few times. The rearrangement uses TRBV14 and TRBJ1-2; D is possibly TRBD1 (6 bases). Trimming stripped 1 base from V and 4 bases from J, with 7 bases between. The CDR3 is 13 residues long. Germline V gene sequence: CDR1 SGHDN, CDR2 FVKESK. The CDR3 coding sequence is TGTGCCAGCAGCCAAGTACAGGGCTATGGCTACACCTTC. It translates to CASSQVQGYGYTF.

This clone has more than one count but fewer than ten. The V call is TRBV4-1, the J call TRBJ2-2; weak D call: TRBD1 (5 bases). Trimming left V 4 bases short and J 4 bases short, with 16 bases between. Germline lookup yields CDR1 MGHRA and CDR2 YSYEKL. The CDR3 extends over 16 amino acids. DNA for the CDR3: TGCGCCAGCAGCCGGTCGGGCCAGGGTCCCACCGGGGAGCTGTTTTTT. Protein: CASSRSGQGPTGELFF.

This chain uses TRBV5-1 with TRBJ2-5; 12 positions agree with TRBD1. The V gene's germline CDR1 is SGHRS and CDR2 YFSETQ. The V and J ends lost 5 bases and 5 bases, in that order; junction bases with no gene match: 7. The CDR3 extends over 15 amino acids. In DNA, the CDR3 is TGCGCCAGCAGGTCCGGGACAGGGGGCGGTGAGACCCAGTACTTC. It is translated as CASRSGTGGGETQYF.

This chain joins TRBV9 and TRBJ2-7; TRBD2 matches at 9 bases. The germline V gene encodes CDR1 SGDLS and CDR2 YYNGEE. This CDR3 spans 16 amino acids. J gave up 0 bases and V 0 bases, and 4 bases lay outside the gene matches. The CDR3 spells CASSVAGGGGSYEQYF. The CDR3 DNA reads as TGTGCCAGCAGCGTAGCTGGCGGGGGGGGCTCCTACGAGCAGTACTTC.